This TCR beta chain was obtained from a study of T cells in tuberculosis. Study summary: In South Africa, adults with active tuberculosis were compared with IGRA-negative and latently infected IGRA-positive adolescents. Study-wide findings and caveats: GEM motif frequencies gave 60% to 70% accuracy; the GMM repertoire gave approximately 90%. Active tuberculosis TCR-alpha repertoires lay closer to GMM-specific TCRs than IGRA-negative controls, suggesting clonal expansion.

Remarks on this clone: What it recognizes is unknown.

At study entry, adolescents had tuberculin skin tests and IGRA screening. Trimming removed 6 bases at V and 5 bases at J, with 8 bases between. The germline CDR1 and CDR2 sequences are MNHNY and SVGAGI (reference sequence). CDR3 size: 12 residues. The table came from immunoSEQ multiplex PCR; TCRdb's copy has only in-frame clones and leaves some out. The data show fewer than 40,000 clones, 95% to 97% seen once. This TCR was recovered from a donor between 10 and 35 years old with latent tuberculosis or without tuberculosis infection. Specimen: PBMCs. The chain couples TRBV6-6 to TRBJ2-1, with D perhaps matching TRBD1 (5 bases). The CDR3 here is CASSDSDNEQFF. CDR3 DNA sequence: TGTGCCAGCAGCGACAGTGACAATGAGCAGTTCTTC.